This TCR beta chain stems from a study of preoperative IRX-2 immunotherapy in early breast cancer. Data came from immunoSEQ multiplex PCR; TCRdb stores just in-frame clones and leaves some out. Here the sample spans under 40,000 clones, roughly 86% being singletons. This sample's treatment: preoperative locoregional IRX-2 cytokine immunotherapy. Trimming removed 10 bases at V and 4 bases at J, with 14 bases between. The CDR3 covers 12 residues. Germline V gives CDR1 MNHGY, CDR2 SAAAGT. This chain joins TRBV6-8 and TRBJ2-7; possibly TRBD1 for D (6 bases). This specimen consisted of tumor tissue, obtained after IRX-2 immunotherapy. The TCR was taken from a human donor with breast cancer. The CDR3 DNA reads TGTGCCATCAGCGAACAGGGATACGAGCAGTACTTC. Protein product: CAISEQGYEQYF.